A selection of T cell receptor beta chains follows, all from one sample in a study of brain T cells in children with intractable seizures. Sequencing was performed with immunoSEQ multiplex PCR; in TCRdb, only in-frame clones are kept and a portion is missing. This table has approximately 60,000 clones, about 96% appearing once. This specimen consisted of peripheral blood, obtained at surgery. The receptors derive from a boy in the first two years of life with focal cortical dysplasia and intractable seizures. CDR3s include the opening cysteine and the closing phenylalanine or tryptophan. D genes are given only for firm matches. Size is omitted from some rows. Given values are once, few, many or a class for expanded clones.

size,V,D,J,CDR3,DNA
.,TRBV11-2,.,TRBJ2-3,CASSLAGAGADTQYF,TGTGCCAGCAGCTTAGCGGGAGCGGGCGCAGATACGCAGTATTTT
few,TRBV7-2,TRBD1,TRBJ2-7,CASSPDRAFYEQYF,TGTGCCAGCAGCCCGGACAGGGCTTTCTACGAGCAGTACTTC
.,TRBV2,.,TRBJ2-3,CASRNALVTDTQYF,TGTGCCAGCAGGAACGCTTTGGTAACAGATACGCAGTATTTT
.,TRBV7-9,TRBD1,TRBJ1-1,CASSLLPTGANTEAFF,TGTGCCAGCAGCTTACTCCCGACAGGGGCTAACACTGAAGCTTTCTTT
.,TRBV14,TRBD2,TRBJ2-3,CASSQDFRTSGNTDTQYF,TGTGCCAGCAGCCAAGATTTCCGGACTAGCGGGAACACAGATACGCAGTATTTT
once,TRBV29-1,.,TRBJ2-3,CSVEALPGTQIDTQYF,TGCAGCGTTGAAGCTCTCCCCGGGACTCAGATAGATACGCAGTATTTT
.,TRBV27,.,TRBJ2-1,CASSFSSEFEQFF,TGTGCCAGCAGTTTCAGCTCGGAGTTTGAGCAGTTCTTC
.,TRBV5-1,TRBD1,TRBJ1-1,CASSDGTGEVGNTEAFF,TGCGCCAGCAGCGATGGGACAGGGGAGGTGGGAAACACTGAAGCTTTCTTT
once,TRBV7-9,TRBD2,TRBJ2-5,CASSFRGTSGKETQYF,TGTGCCAGCAGCTTTAGGGGGACTAGCGGGAAAGAGACCCAGTACTTC
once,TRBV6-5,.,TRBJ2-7,CASGGALSYEQYF,TGTGCCAGCGGGGGGGCCCTATCCTACGAGCAGTACTTC
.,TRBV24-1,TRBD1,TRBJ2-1,CATSVGTGHEQFF,TGTGCCACCAGTGTAGGGACAGGGCATGAGCAGTTCTTC
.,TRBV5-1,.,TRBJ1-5,CASSLEGVGQPQHF,TGCGCCAGCAGCTTGGAGGGGGTGGGTCAGCCCCAGCATTTT
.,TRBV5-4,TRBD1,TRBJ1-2,CASSFQGGYGYTF,TGTGCCAGCAGCTTCCAGGGGGGCTATGGCTACACCTTC
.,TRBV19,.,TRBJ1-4,CASTRSGTQRYNEKLFF,TGTGCCAGTACCCGCTCGGGTACACAGCGCTATAATGAAAAACTGTTTTTT
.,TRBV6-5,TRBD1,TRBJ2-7,CASSRTGTLNEQYF,TGTGCCAGCAGTAGGACAGGGACCCTTAACGAGCAGTACTTC
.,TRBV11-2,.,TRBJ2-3,CASSLRGAGDTQYF,TGTGCCAGCAGCTTAAGAGGGGCGGGAGATACGCAGTATTTT
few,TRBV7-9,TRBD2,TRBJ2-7,CASSLTRGWEGVSYEQYF,TGTGCCAGCAGCTTAACCCGGGGGTGGGAGGGAGTCTCCTACGAGCAGTACTTC
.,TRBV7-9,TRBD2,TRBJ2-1,CASSLADAGLANEQFF,TGTGCCAGCAGCTTAGCCGACGCGGGACTAGCCAATGAGCAGTTCTTC
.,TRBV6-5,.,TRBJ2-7,CASSSPSYEQYF,TGTGCCAGCAGTTCTCCCTCCTACGAGCAGTACTTC
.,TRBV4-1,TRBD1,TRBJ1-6,CASSHVTGGKNNSPLHF,TGCGCCAGCAGCCACGTAACAGGGGGAAAGAATAATTCACCCCTCCACTTT
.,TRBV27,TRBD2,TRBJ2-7,CASSLILAGRGAEQYF,TGTGCCAGCAGTTTAATACTAGCGGGCCGGGGGGCCGAGCAGTACTTC
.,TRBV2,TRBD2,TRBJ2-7,CASRTRLAGGPYEQYF,TGTGCCAGCAGAACTAGATTAGCGGGGGGGCCCTACGAGCAGTACTTC
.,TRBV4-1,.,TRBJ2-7,CASSQDGGFKTDEQYF,TGCGCCAGCAGCCAAGATGGGGGATTTAAAACCGACGAGCAGTACTTC
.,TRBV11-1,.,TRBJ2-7,CASSLVTGHPSYEQYF,TGTGCCAGCAGCTTAGTCACGGGACATCCTTCCTACGAGCAGTACTTC
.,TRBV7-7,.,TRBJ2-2,CASSLGPLAGELFF,TGTGCCAGCAGCTTAGGGCCTCTAGCCGGGGAGCTGTTTTTT
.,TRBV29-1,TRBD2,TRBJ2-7,CSVAPRRSSGSYEQYF,TGCAGCGTTGCACCACGGAGGTCTAGCGGGTCATACGAGCAGTACTTC
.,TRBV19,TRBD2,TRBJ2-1,CASSGGSYNEQFF,TGTGCCTCCTCGGGCGGGAGCTACAATGAGCAGTTCTTC